This T cell receptor beta chain was retrieved from a study of cytomegalovirus exposure and HLA in healthy donors. PCR was performed using 60 Vbeta and 13 Jbeta primers. Repertoires were generated with immunoSEQ multiplex PCR, while TCRdb's copy carries only in-frame clones and drops some. This sample lists roughly 110,000 clones; its ten largest clones have 3.7%. Per the germline V gene, CDR1 is SGHRS and CDR2 is YFSETQ. CDR3 size: 15 residues. J gave up 0 bases and V 2 bases, and 2 bases lay outside the gene matches. The specimen sequenced was PBMCs. The TCR was taken from a young man in good health and CMV-seronegative. The rearrangement links TRBV5-1 to TRBJ2-3; 8 nucleotides line up with TRBD2. CDR3 loop: CASSFGGGSTDTQYF. The CDR3 DNA reads as TGCGCCAGCAGCTTCGGCGGGGGGAGCACAGATACGCAGTATTTT.